Following are 15 T cell receptor beta chains from one sample sequenced in a study of T cell responses to AZD1222 COVID-19 vaccine. Some clones are missing from TCRdb's copy, which holds only in-frame ones; the method was immunoSEQ multiplex PCR. Counted here are 90,000 to 95,000 clones, 70% to 90% occurring once; the ten biggest clones make up 9.5% to 13%. Sequences were derived from peripheral blood, sampled 28 days after the second AZD1222 dose. These receptors originate from an adult who received the AZD1222 COVID-19 vaccine.

The J gene is TRBJ2-1, the V gene TRBV9, with 8 nucleotides matching TRBD2. CDR3 length: 13 residues. Looked up from germline, CDR1 is SGDLS and CDR2 is YYNGEE. Trimming at V came to 4 bases and at J to 9 bases, leaving 6 bases not matched to a gene. CDR3: CASSWGSGVEQFF. The CDR3 region has the DNA TGTGCCAGCAGCTGGGGTAGCGGGGTTGAGCAGTTCTTC.

The chain links TRBV6-4 to TRBJ2-5; TRBD2 might be the D (5 bases). There are 16 residues in the CDR3. Trimming took 7 bases from V and 8 from J, leaving 26 bases between them. Germline CDR1 is MRHNA and CDR2 is SNTAGT. CDR3 sequence reads: CASKPPGPRGLETQYF. The CDR3 bases are TGTGCCAGCAAACCCCCGGGTCCCCGGGGTTTGGAAACCCAGTACTTC.

The chain employs TRBV7-9 and TRBJ2-4, with 7 positions matching TRBD1. CDR1 SEHNR and CDR2 FQNEAQ come from the germline V gene (reference sequence). CDR3 length: 13 amino acids. V gave up 4 bases and J gave up 14 bases; unmatched junction bases: 11. CDR3 DNA: TGTGCCAGCAGCTCAGGGACAGCAACTGAAGAGTACTTC. Translated, it gives CASSSGTATEEYF.

The chain has TRBV7-9 and TRBJ2-7, with 7 bases fitting TRBD2. Germline V lookup: CDR1 SEHNR, CDR2 FQNEAQ (reference sequence). Unmatched junction bases numbered 4, after V lost 2 bases and J lost 0 bases. The CDR3 loop spans 15 amino acids. CDR3 bases: TGTGCCAGCAGCTTAATGGGAGGGAGCTCCTACGAGCAGTACTTC. It yields the protein CASSLMGGSSYEQYF.

The rearrangement uses TRBV2 and TRBJ2-5, with 7 bases fitting TRBD2. The CDR3 spans 14 residues. V lost 4 bases, J lost 9 bases, and 11 bases stayed unmatched. From germline, CDR1 is SNHLY and CDR2 FYNNEI. The CDR3 is CASSGAGPETAQYF. Written as DNA, the CDR3 is TGTGCCAGCAGTGGAGCGGGGCCCGAAACGGCCCAGTACTTC.

The chain uses TRBV4-1 and TRBJ1-2, with no clear D. Trimming removed 0 bases from V and 4 bases from J, with 18 bases in between. CDR1 is MGHRA and CDR2 is YSYEKL in the germline V gene. The CDR3 runs to 17 residues. Written as DNA, the CDR3 is TGCGCCAGCAGCCAAGATCCTCAGAGGGAAAGAATCTATGGCTACACCTTC. Translated: CASSQDPQRERIYGYTF.

The genes are TRBV7-2 and TRBJ1-1; TRBD1 agrees at 8 bases. The CDR3 loop spans 14 amino acids. The junction had 9 bases not matched to a gene; V was cut back by 4 bases and J by 8 bases. Germline values: CDR1 SGHTA, CDR2 FQGNSA. The CDR3 DNA sequence: TGTGCCAGCAGCTCCTCCAACAGGGGGACGGAAGCTTTCTTT. The encoded protein is CASSSSNRGTEAFF.

J is TRBJ2-5 and V is TRBV27, with 14 bases lining up with TRBD2. This CDR3 is 16 amino acids long. The germline V gene encodes CDR1 MNHEY and CDR2 SMNVEV (reference sequence). The ends lost 4 bases at V and 7 bases at J; junction bases unmatched: 8. CDR3 sequence: CASSSTSGRAWSTQYF. The CDR3 coding sequence is TGTGCCAGCAGTTCGACTAGCGGGAGGGCGTGGTCGACCCAGTACTTC.

This clone was observed a handful of times. The chain couples TRBV27 to TRBJ1-4; D is unresolved. The germline gives CDR1 MNHEY, CDR2 SMNVEV (reference sequence). With 2 bases removed from V and 5 bases from J, the gap between germline ends came to 9 bases. There are 14 residues in the CDR3. CDR3: CASSLSGMNEKLFF. The CDR3 nucleotides are TGTGCCAGCAGTTTAAGTGGGATGAATGAAAAACTGTTTTTT.

This chain links TRBV5-1 with TRBJ2-1; D might be TRBD1 (5 bases). The CDR3 sequence is 14 residues long. The ends were cut back, 0 bases at V and 2 bases at J, with 6 bases in the middle. Germline V gives CDR1 SGHRS, CDR2 YFSETQ. This CDR3 is CASSLEGTYNEQFF. CDR3 nucleotide sequence: TGCGCCAGCAGCTTGGAGGGGACCTACAATGAGCAGTTCTTC. Complete variable domain (other parts from reference TRBV5-1 and TRBJ2-1): KAGVTQTPRYLIKTRGQQVTLSCSPISGHRSVSWYQQTPGQGLQFLFEYFSETQRNKGNFPGRFSGRQFSNSRSEMNVSTLELGDSALYLCASSLEGTYNEQFFGPGTRLTVL.

The chain links TRBV4-1 to TRBJ2-5; D possibly corresponds to TRBD1 (5 bases). CDR3 length: 14 amino acids. Germline V gene sequence: CDR1 MGHRA, CDR2 YSYEKL. V was cut by 4 bases and J by 2 bases, with 11 bases left in between. The CDR3, as DNA: TGCGCCAGCAGCCCCAGGGCAGGGCAAGAGACCCAGTACTTC. It specifies CASSPRAGQETQYF.

The gene calls are TRBV14 and TRBJ1-6; TRBD1 agrees at 8 bases. The V segment lost 2 bases and the J segment 3 bases; nucleotides outside the gene matches: 6. Germline values: CDR1 SGHDN, CDR2 FVKESK. The CDR3 length is 17 residues. CDR3 protein: CASSQIGTGVYNSPLHF. The CDR3 region has the DNA TGTGCCAGCAGCCAAATTGGGACAGGCGTCTATAATTCACCCCTCCACTTT.

The chain combines TRBV6-5 with TRBJ1-1, with 10 bases identical to TRBD1. Germline CDR1 MNHEY, CDR2 SVGAGI. V dropped 5 bases and J dropped 9; count of bases not matched to a gene: 6. The CDR3 runs to 13 residues. DNA for the CDR3: TGTGCCAGCAGTACCGACAGGGGGCGACAAGCTTTCTTT. The encoded protein is CASSTDRGRQAFF.

The chain links TRBV6-4 to TRBJ2-7; D is perhaps TRBD1 (6 bases). Trimming removed 2 bases at V and 4 bases at J, with 12 bases between. The CDR3 consists of 14 residues. CDR1 MRHNA and CDR2 SNTAGT come from the germline V gene. The DNA for the CDR3 is TGTGCCAGCAGTGACCCACAGGGTGGGTACGAGCAGTACTTC. Translation gives CASSDPQGGYEQYF.

The rearrangement links TRBV15 to TRBJ2-7; perhaps TRBD2 as D (5 bases). V lost 1 base and J 1 base, leaving 20 bases between the germline ends. CDR1 is LNHNV and CDR2 is YYDKDF in the germline V gene (reference sequence). The CDR3 length is 18 residues. CDR3 region: CATSRASVEPDSSYEQYF. DNA for the CDR3: TGTGCCACCAGCAGAGCGTCGGTCGAGCCGGACTCTTCCTACGAGCAGTACTTC.